This record looks at one TCR beta chain sequence and its context. Its matching antigen is unknown. With random hexamers, reverse transcription was performed on 0.5 to 1 ug of RNA. One entry per CDR3 protein results from TCRdb running MiXCR on the immunoSEQ multiplex PCR reads. This table has 120,000 to 150,000 distinct CDR3 sequences, roughly 95% appearing once. This sample was taken from a study of CD8 T cells in Susac syndrome. V was shortened by 3 bases and J by 8 bases, with 16 bases between the two germline ends. This CDR3 spans 14 amino acids. Points from the study as a whole: Individuals included in the TCR sequencing and HLA analysis were acknowledged by the study to be relatively few in number.

From blood CD8+ and CD4+ T cells, the TCR beta chain was sequenced. Negative isolation was used for CD8+ and CD4+ T cells and FACS enrichment for TEMRA cells. V gene TRBV12-3 or TRBV12-4 combines with J gene TRBJ1-2; no firm D call. The specimen sequenced was CD4+ T cells from PBMCs. The sequence derives from a human donor with multiple sclerosis. In nucleotides, the CDR3 is TGTGCCAGCAGTTTTTCCGTGACATCGGAAGGCTACACCTTC. Residues: CASSFSVTSEGYTF.